Below, 23 T cell receptor beta chains from the same sample are listed, as sequenced in a study of T cell repertoires in cytomegalovirus infection. TCRdb processed the reads anew with MiXCR; each CDR3 protein has one entry. The table lists around 570,000 distinct CDR3 sequences, 40% of them singletons. The antigens for these receptors are not known. The input for sequencing was cultured PBMCs, taken from culture after CMV antigen stimulation. The source is a human donor in good health (CMV status not recorded). Some clones in this sample may be carry-over from other donors' samples.

A few counts support this clonotype. The chain recombines TRBV27 with TRBJ1-2; D perhaps matches TRBD1 (5 bases). Trimming took off 2 bases at V and 7 bases at J, with 20 bases between the two ends. Germline V gene sequence: CDR1 MNHEY, CDR2 SMNVEV (reference sequence). The CDR3 is 16 residues long. The CDR3 DNA follows: TGTGCCAGCAGTTTAGCGCGGGGGGATTATTACTCTGGCTACACCTTC. It codes for CASSLARGDYYSGYTF.

The rearrangement joins TRBV6-1 to TRBJ2-7, with D uncertain. The CDR3 is made up of 14 amino acids. The V end lost 1 base, the J end lost 1 base, and 8 bases lay between the germline ends. Germline V CDR1 and CDR2: MNHNS, SASEGT. The CDR3: CASSEVYRSYEQYF. For the CDR3, the DNA is TGTGCCAGCAGTGAAGTCTACAGATCCTACGAGCAGTACTTC.

The chain carries TRBV14 and TRBJ2-1, with 9 bases lining up with TRBD2. There are 17 residues in the CDR3. The V gene's germline CDR1 is SGHDN and CDR2 FVKESK. With V trimmed by 3 bases and J by 5 bases, 11 bases remained unmatched. CDR3: CASSHGRAGGPHNEQFF. The CDR3 DNA sequence: TGTGCCAGCAGCCATGGAAGGGCGGGAGGGCCCCACAATGAGCAGTTCTTC.

This sequence joins TRBV6-5 and TRBJ1-3; TRBD1 is a possible D gene (6 bases). CDR1 and CDR2 (germline): MNHEY, SVGAGI. Deletions cut 4 bases from V and 1 base from J, with 23 bases between. This CDR3 is 19 amino acids long. As DNA, the CDR3 is TGTGCCAGCAGTTCCCCCGGGGGCAGGGCGAAGGGATCTGGAAACACCATATATTTT. This gives the protein CASSSPGGRAKGSGNTIYF.

The chain has TRBV28 and TRBJ1-6; D gene unclear. From germline, CDR1 is MDHEN and CDR2 SYDVKM. V lost 7 bases and J 7 bases, leaving 17 bases between the germline ends. This CDR3 spans 15 amino acids. The CDR3 spells CASTSLGGFNSPLHF. The CDR3 region has the DNA TGTGCCAGCACCTCGCTGGGAGGGTTCAATTCACCCCTCCACTTT.

This chain uses TRBV7-9 with TRBJ2-7; possibly TRBD1 or TRBD2 for D (5 bases each). Germline-derived CDR1 and CDR2 are SEHNR and FQNEAQ (reference sequence). The V and J ends lost 6 bases and 0 bases respectively, with 9 bases between them. CDR3 length: 13 amino acids. In nucleotides, the CDR3 is TGTGCCAGCAGGTGGGGGAGCTCCTACGAGCAGTACTTC. This codes for CASRWGSSYEQYF.

The rearrangement joins TRBV27 to TRBJ2-7, with 13 nucleotides matching TRBD2. V was clipped by 6 bases and J by 3 bases; unmatched bases: 2. The CDR3 sequence is 14 residues long. From germline, CDR1 is MNHEY and CDR2 SMNVEV (reference sequence). This CDR3 reads CASRGTSGIYEQYF. For the CDR3, the DNA is TGTGCCAGCAGGGGGACTAGCGGGATCTACGAGCAGTACTTC.

The table lists this clonotype with a few counts. The chain uses TRBV4-1 and TRBJ2-3; D perhaps matches TRBD2 (5 bases). The V and J ends lost 5 bases and 2 bases respectively, with 26 bases between them. This CDR3 has 19 amino acids. In germline, CDR1 is MGHRA, CDR2 YSYEKL. As DNA, the CDR3 is TGCGCCAGCAGCTTGCAGTTTGGTTACAGCGGCGGTGCCACAGATACGCAGTATTTT. Amino acid sequence: CASSLQFGYSGGATDTQYF.

This clonotype was seen only a few times. This rearrangement joins TRBV10-3 to TRBJ2-3; 7 bases are a match to TRBD1. Germline V gene sequence: CDR1 ENHRY, CDR2 SYGVKD. The ends lost 6 bases at V and 7 bases at J; junction bases unmatched: 7. There are 13 residues in the CDR3. DNA for the CDR3: TGTGCCATCAGATCCGACAGGGACCATACGCAGTATTTT. It translates to CAIRSDRDHTQYF.

The chain carries TRBV4-2 and TRBJ2-1; D possibly uses TRBD1 or TRBD2 (5 bases each). CDR3 length: 16 amino acids. Trimming removed 2 bases at V and 1 base at J, with 12 bases between. The germline gives CDR1 LGHNA, CDR2 YNFKEQ. The CDR3 here is CASSQPSRGSYNEQFF. The CDR3 coding sequence is TGTGCCAGCAGCCAACCCTCGAGGGGTTCCTACAATGAGCAGTTCTTC.

This clonotype was recorded a few times. The CDR3 DNA is TGTGCCAGCAGTTACGACGAACAGCCCCAGCATTTT. This codes for CASSYDEQPQHF. V and J are TRBV6-6 and TRBJ1-5; no clear D gene. CDR1 is MNHNY and CDR2 is SVGAGI in the germline V gene (reference sequence). The V end was cut by 2 bases, the J end by 7 bases, with 6 bases between. The CDR3 spans 12 residues.

Only a few counts were recorded for this clonotype. V gene TRBV19 combines with J gene TRBJ1-1, with TRBD1 matching 8 bases. CDR1 is LNHDA, CDR2 SQIVND, per germline (reference sequence). The CDR3 is made up of 14 amino acids. V trimming: 1 base; J trimming: 6 bases; junction bases outside the gene matches: 4. CDR3 DNA sequence: TGTGCCAGTAGTATAGGACAGGGGCGAGCTGAAGCTTTCTTT. Its protein product is CASSIGQGRAEAFF.

This clonotype was seen a handful of times. The V and J genes are TRBV6-1 and TRBJ2-3; D perhaps matches TRBD1 (6 bases). Trimming stripped 8 bases from V and 1 base from J, with 10 bases between. The CDR3 has 13 amino acids. CDR1 MNHNS and CDR2 SASEGT come from the germline V gene. CDR3 DNA sequence: TGTGCCAGCGGGACACACGGCACAGATACGCAGTATTTT. Translation gives CASGTHGTDTQYF.

This clonotype was detected only a few times. V and J are TRBV28 and TRBJ2-1; TRBD1 aligns across 9 bases. This CDR3 is 15 amino acids long. With V trimmed by 7 bases and J by 6 bases, 10 bases remained unmatched. Per germline, CDR1 MDHEN and CDR2 SYDVKM. The CDR3 DNA reads TGTGCCAGCAACTCCCCGGGACAGGGTGGCAATGAGCAGTTCTTC. This gives the protein CASNSPGQGGNEQFF.

This clonotype was seen a handful of times. The chain has TRBV7-2 and TRBJ2-7, with no clear D. The CDR3 loop spans 18 amino acids. Germline V lookup: CDR1 SGHTA, CDR2 FQGNSA. V dropped 1 base and J dropped 2 bases, with 21 bases sitting between them. The CDR3 spells CASSLDPYLQNKTYEQYF. CDR3 in DNA: TGTGCCAGCAGCTTAGACCCGTACTTACAGAACAAAACCTACGAGCAGTACTTC.

The genes are TRBV6-1 and TRBJ2-1; D remains unclear. In germline, CDR1 is MNHNS, CDR2 SASEGT. V lost 6 bases and J lost 9, with 9 bases in between. This CDR3 has 11 residues. CDR3 sequence: CASRDNSEQFF. The DNA of the CDR3 is TGTGCCAGCAGGGATAACAGTGAGCAGTTCTTC.

This clonotype has just a few counts. The CDR3 loop reads CATSSGFNYGYTF. The CDR3 nucleotides are TGTGCCACCAGCAGTGGATTTAACTATGGCTACACCTTC. This rearrangement joins TRBV15 to TRBJ1-2; no clear D gene. Germline CDR1 is LNHNV and CDR2 is YYDKDF (reference sequence). V was clipped by 3 bases and J by 1 base, with 6 bases between them. This CDR3 has 13 amino acids.

This clonotype occurred many times. This sequence joins TRBV7-2 and TRBJ1-3; 8 positions agree with TRBD1. V dropped 5 bases and J dropped 4; count of bases not matched to a gene: 4. This CDR3 region has 14 residues. The germline CDR1 and CDR2 sequences are SGHTA and FQGNSA. The DNA of the CDR3 is TGTGCCAGCAGCAGACAGGGGAACGGAAACACCATATATTTT. Protein: CASSRQGNGNTIYF.

V and J are TRBV15 and TRBJ2-7; unclear D gene. This CDR3 contains 15 residues. V was shortened by 5 bases and J by 1 base, with 15 bases between the two germline ends. Per germline, CDR1 LNHNV and CDR2 YYDKDF (reference sequence). The CDR3 reads CATSAFRSLSYEQYF. Written as DNA, the CDR3 is TGTGCCACCAGCGCCTTTCGGTCATTATCCTACGAGCAGTACTTC.

The table lists this clonotype with a few counts. The J gene is TRBJ2-2, the V gene TRBV7-2; 8 bases map to TRBD1. The CDR3 has 15 amino acids. CDR1 and CDR2 from the germline V gene are SGHTA and FQGNSA. The V and J ends lost 3 bases and 4 bases, in that order; junction bases with no gene match: 4. The CDR3 nucleotides read TGTGCCAGCAGCTTCCAGGGGGCGGGCACCGGGGAGCTGTTTTTT. It translates to CASSFQGAGTGELFF.

This clonotype was detected a few times. The chain combines TRBV6-1 with TRBJ2-1, with D possibly being TRBD1 (6 bases). V was shortened by 2 bases and J by 2 bases, with 10 bases between the two germline ends. Germline CDR1 and CDR2: MNHNS and SASEGT. This CDR3 is built from 15 residues. The CDR3 bases are TGTGCCAGCAGTGAACAGGACAGAACCTACAATGAGCAGTTCTTC. It translates to CASSEQDRTYNEQFF.

The CDR3 bases are TGTGCCAGTAGTTGGGACACCAAAGGACCCAATGAGCAGTTCTTC. Translating it yields CASSWDTKGPNEQFF. The V gene is TRBV19, the J gene TRBJ2-1; TRBD1 is a possible D gene (6 bases). In germline, CDR1 is LNHDA, CDR2 SQIVND (reference sequence). The CDR3 runs 15 residues. V lost 5 bases and J 6 bases, leaving 17 bases between the germline ends.

CDR3 protein: CASSSVRPRALQETQYF. The CDR3 bases are TGTGCCAGCAGTTCAGTCAGGCCCAGGGCGTTACAAGAGACCCAGTACTTC. V and J are TRBV6-2 or TRBV6-3 and TRBJ2-5; TRBD1 might be the D (5 bases). Germline V gives CDR1 MNHEY, CDR2 SVGEGT. The CDR3 sequence is 17 residues long. V was shortened by 4 bases and J by 2 bases, with 20 bases between the two germline ends.